What follows are 2 T cell receptor beta chains derived from one specimen sequenced in a study of blood T cells in healthy people across ages (dated by TCRdb to 2014 to 2015). Library construction relied on 5' RACE. The run used an Illumina HiSeq 2500. A second PCR of about 7 to 12 cycles was run with a J-beta primer mix and a sample-barcoded 5' primer. TCRdb trimmed the raw reads at Q25, called clones with MiXCR and kept productive beta chains. CDR3 protein sequences are deduplicated, and each keeps its most common genes and DNA. Recorded for this sample are under 850,000 distinct CDR3 sequences; roughly 34% of them occurred a single time. Of the sample, under 15% falls within the top ten clones. The sequencing sample was made of blood. These receptor sequences come from a man between 18 and 35 years old in good health.

This clonotype was found a few times. The CDR3: CASSQAEQKIETQYF. The CDR3 DNA follows: TGCGCCAGCAGCCAAGCGGAACAGAAGATCGAGACCCAGTACTTC. The genes are TRBV4-1 and TRBJ2-5; D gene unclear. Germline assignment: CDR1 MGHRA and CDR2 YSYEKL. Trimming removed 1 base at V and 5 bases at J, with 14 bases between. The CDR3 length is 15 residues.

This clonotype was seen more than once but under ten times. The junction shows a germline mismatch at one end, possibly a read error. V usage is TRBV6-6 and J usage is TRBJ1-1; D possibly corresponds to TRBD1 (5 bases). The CDR3 is 16 amino acids. The V gene's germline CDR1 is MNHNY and CDR2 SVGAGI (reference sequence). CDR3: CTSSYSDMEAGGEAFF. The DNA for the CDR3 is TGTACCAGCAGTTACTCGGATATGGAGGCGGGGGGTGAAGCTTTCTTT.